This T cell receptor (beta chain) is from a study of cytomegalovirus exposure and HLA in healthy donors. Study information: An earlier analysis found 120 million or so unique TCR beta sequences from 150 million to 200 million T cells.

Worth noting for this clone: Its antigen is still unknown.

The PCR employed 60 Vbeta primers together with 13 Jbeta primers. Method: immunoSEQ multiplex PCR; TCRdb's copy keeps in-frame clones and lacks some. The sample has 130,000 or so clones, and its top ten clones hold less than 2%. Findings and limits, study-wide: A later analysis reportedly found fewer N-insertions in an Asian-associated ancestry cluster than the approximately 670-donor mean.

Germline V lookup: CDR1 MDHEN, CDR2 SYDVKM. V was clipped by 6 bases and J by 7 bases; unmatched bases: 9. This CDR3 contains 14 residues. The TCR was taken from a woman aged 40 to 50 in good health and CMV-seronegative. The specimen sequenced was PBMCs. V is TRBV28 and J is TRBJ2-7, with TRBD1 identical over 10 bases. The CDR3 here is CASSFNDRGHEQYF. DNA for the CDR3: TGTGCCAGCAGCTTTAACGACAGGGGGCATGAGCAGTACTTC.